Listed below are T cell receptor beta chains from one sample, sequenced in a study of response to subunit inactivated influenza vaccine. One entry per CDR3 protein, called by TCRdb with MiXCR from the RT-PCR reads. This sample carries around 790,000 distinct CDR3 sequences, around 20% of them seen once, and the ten largest clones take 10% to 13%. Material: PBMCs from blood, obtained roughly 5 days after vaccination. These receptors were obtained from a man aged 50-59 years who received an inactivated influenza vaccine. Each CDR3 is given with its conserved first and last residue. A D gene is named only where the DNA matches it firmly. Size is omitted from some rows. Given values are once, few, many or a class for expanded clones.

j_call,d_call,clone_size,v_call,cdr3_nt,cdr3_aa
TRBJ2-3,TRBD2,NA,TRBV20-1,TGCAGTGCGTTAGCGGGAGTGACAGATACGCAGTATTTT,CSALAGVTDTQYF
TRBJ2-7,NA,NA,TRBV10-3,TGTGCCATCAGTGAAGGAGAGGTATACGAGCAGTACTTC,CAISEGEVYEQYF
TRBJ2-3,TRBD1,NA,TRBV28,TGTGCCAGCAGTGGCCCAGGGGGAACTAGCACAGATACGCAGTATTTT,CASSGPGGTSTDTQYF
TRBJ2-1,NA,NA,TRBV5-1,TGCGCCAGCAGCTTTTTAGCCGGGGGAAACTTCCCAGGCCACAATGAGCAGTTCTTC,CASSFLAGGNFPGHNEQFF
TRBJ2-6,TRBD1,NA,TRBV10-3,TGTGCCATCGGGGGGCAGGCGGGACAGGGGTTTTCCGGGGCCAACGTCCTGACTTTC,CAIGGQAGQGFSGANVLTF
TRBJ2-5,NA,few,TRBV29-1,TGCAGTGGTGGCAGTTTCCAAGAGACCCAGTACTTC,CSGGSFQETQYF
TRBJ1-2,TRBD1,NA,TRBV7-2,TGTGCCAGCAGCCCCCGACAGGGGGGGGGCTATGGCTACACCTTC,CASSPRQGGGYGYTF
TRBJ2-7,TRBD1,NA,TRBV4-2,TGTGCCAGCAGCCAAGAACAGGGGGAAACCTACGAGCAGTACTTC,CASSQEQGETYEQYF
TRBJ2-5,NA,few,TRBV20-1,TGCAGTGCTAGAGATAGGGGACCTCAAGAGACCCAGTACTTC,CSARDRGPQETQYF
TRBJ1-1,NA,NA,TRBV10-3,TGTGCCATCAGTGATAGCGGAACTGAAGCTTTCTTT,CAISDSGTEAFF
TRBJ2-5,NA,NA,TRBV28,TGTGCCAGCAGCCCGATGCCGACTACAGGGAGGGAGACCCAGTACTTC,CASSPMPTTGRETQYF
TRBJ2-2,NA,few,TRBV6-1,TGTGCCAGCAGCCGGGACTTCCGCACCGGGGAGCTGTTTTTT,CASSRDFRTGELFF
TRBJ2-2,NA,few,TRBV12-3/TRBV12-4,TGTGCCAGCGAATCCGACAGGTTCACCGGGGAGCTGTTTTTT,CASESDRFTGELFF
TRBJ2-7,NA,many,TRBV9,TGTGCCAGCAGCCCGACGGGAGTGGGAGTCGAGCAGTACTTC,CASSPTGVGVEQYF
TRBJ2-7,NA,NA,TRBV29-1,TGCAGCGTTAGAGACAATTCCTACGAGCAGTACTTC,CSVRDNSYEQYF
TRBJ2-2,TRBD2,NA,TRBV5-1,TGCGCCAGCAGCTTTAGCGGGAGGGCCGGCGGGCCCTGGGAGCTGTTTTTT,CASSFSGRAGGPWELFF
TRBJ2-2,NA,NA,TRBV12-3/TRBV12-4,TGTGCCAGCAGTCCCCGGGGCGGGTCGAACACCGGGGAGCTGTTTTTT,CASSPRGGSNTGELFF
TRBJ2-5,TRBD2,few,TRBV5-1,TGCGCCAGCAGCTGGGGGACTAGCCAAGAGACCCAGTACTTC,CASSWGTSQETQYF
TRBJ1-3,NA,few,TRBV9,TGTGCCAGCAGCCCGGGCGGGGGAGCCGCTGGAAACACCATATATTTT,CASSPGGGAAGNTIYF
TRBJ2-1,TRBD2,NA,TRBV24-1,TGTGCCACCAGCGGGAGGGCCTACAATGAGCAGTTCTTC,CATSGRAYNEQFF
TRBJ2-1,TRBD2,few,TRBV6-4,TGTGCCAGCATCCCCCGAAGAGGAGGACTAGCGGGAGGGCAATCCTACAATGAGCAGTTCTTC,CASIPRRGGLAGGQSYNEQFF
TRBJ1-1,NA,NA,TRBV12-3/TRBV12-4,TGTGCCAGCAGTTTATGGGGGCGTGGGGCGTACACTGAAGCTTTCTTT,CASSLWGRGAYTEAFF
TRBJ2-6,TRBD1,NA,TRBV4-3,TGCGCCAGGAGCCAGATGGGACAGGGGGCGAGCGGGGCCAACGTCCTGACTTTC,CARSQMGQGASGANVLTF
TRBJ1-3,TRBD1,many,TRBV6-1,TGTGCCAGCAGGACAGGGGGGTACTCTGGAAACACCATATATTTT,CASRTGGYSGNTIYF
TRBJ2-3,NA,few,TRBV12-3/TRBV12-4,TGTGCCAGCAGTTTTCTGTCTAGCCGGACTGCCACAGATACGCAGTATTTT,CASSFLSSRTATDTQYF
TRBJ2-1,NA,NA,TRBV7-8,TGTGCCAGCAGCTTAGGGGGGGCGGTGCGCTCCTACAATGAGCAGTTCTTC,CASSLGGAVRSYNEQFF
TRBJ2-1,NA,NA,TRBV10-3,TGTGCCAGCAACGGCCGGGACACGTACAATGAGCAGTTCTTC,CASNGRDTYNEQFF
TRBJ2-7,TRBD2,once,TRBV7-2,TGTGCCAGCAGCTTACTAGCGGGGGGATACTCCTACGAGCAGTACTTC,CASSLLAGGYSYEQYF
TRBJ2-1,TRBD2,NA,TRBV12-3/TRBV12-4,TGTGCCAGCAACCTAGCGGGGGGGCCCTACAATGAGCAGTTCTTC,CASNLAGGPYNEQFF
TRBJ2-7,NA,NA,TRBV7-9,TGTGCCAGCAGCACACCCCAGGGATCCTACGAGCAGTACTTC,CASSTPQGSYEQYF
TRBJ1-1,NA,NA,TRBV5-1,TGCGCCAGCAGCCAGGACCCCGCGAACACTGAAGCTTTCTTT,CASSQDPANTEAFF
TRBJ2-5,NA,NA,TRBV2,TGTGCCAGCGGAGTGGGGTTGGAGACCCAGTACTTC,CASGVGLETQYF
TRBJ1-5,TRBD1,NA,TRBV20-1,TGCAGTGCTACCCAGACAGGGAATCAGCCCCAGCATTTT,CSATQTGNQPQHF
TRBJ2-2,NA,NA,TRBV29-1,TGCAGCGTACTACAGGGATCCGGGGAGCTGTTTTTT,CSVLQGSGELFF
TRBJ2-1,NA,NA,TRBV9,TGTGCCAGCAGCGTTAGTGTCTACAATGAGCAGTTCTTC,CASSVSVYNEQFF
TRBJ1-5,NA,NA,TRBV7-9,TGTGCCAGCAGCCGGGCACCTAGCAATCAGCCCCAGCATTTT,CASSRAPSNQPQHF
TRBJ2-7,TRBD2,NA,TRBV20-1,TGCAGTGCTCGGGCGACTAGCAGTACCTACGAGCAGTACTTC,CSARATSSTYEQYF
TRBJ2-7,NA,few,TRBV5-1,TGCGCCAGCAGAGCCGGGAGTCGCTCGTCCCTCATGGTTGCGCAGTACTTC,CASRAGSRSSLMVAQYF
TRBJ2-3,TRBD2,few,TRBV5-6,TGTGCCAGCAGCTTTTTGACTAGCGGGAGTTCTAAAGATACGCAGTATTTT,CASSFLTSGSSKDTQYF
TRBJ2-1,NA,many,TRBV29-1,TGCAGCGTCGGGGTGAGGGAGCAGTTCTTC,CSVGVREQFF
TRBJ2-7,NA,few,TRBV7-2,TGTGCCAGCAGCTTAACAGCGAGAATCGAGCAGTACTTC,CASSLTARIEQYF
TRBJ2-7,TRBD1,few,TRBV3-1,TGTGCCAGCAGCCAAATGGACAGGGCCTACGAGCAGTACTTC,CASSQMDRAYEQYF
TRBJ2-1,TRBD2,NA,TRBV6-2/TRBV6-3,TGTGCCAGCAGTAGACTAGCGGGCCGCGTGGTGGTCTTC,CASSRLAGRVVVF
TRBJ2-7,TRBD2,few,TRBV7-2,TGTGCCAGCAGCTTACCCATAGATAGCGGGAGGGCTACCCGAATATACTTC,CASSLPIDSGRATRIYF
TRBJ1-2,TRBD1,few,TRBV4-2,TGTGCCAGCAGCCAGACCACAGGGGGCAGCTATGGCTACACCTTC,CASSQTTGGSYGYTF
TRBJ1-1,NA,NA,TRBV20-1,TGCAGTGCTAGAGTTGGAGGGGACACAGTGAGAGCTTTCTTT,CSARVGGDTVRAFF
TRBJ2-1,NA,few,TRBV11-2,TGTGCCAGCAGCTTAGTGGCTTATAGAGGTGAGCAGTTCTTC,CASSLVAYRGEQFF
TRBJ2-1,TRBD2,NA,TRBV11-1,TGTGCCAGCAGTCGGAGGGGGACTAGCGGCCCAAATGAGCAGTTCTTC,CASSRRGTSGPNEQFF